Following are 19 T cell receptor beta chains from one sample sequenced in a study of T cell changes during pregnancy in multiple sclerosis. Assay used: immunoSEQ multiplex PCR; TCRdb lists only in-frame clones, some missing. The sample records about 52,000 clones, approximately 92% being singletons. The sample was CD4+ T cells from peripheral blood mononuclear cells, taken in the third trimester of pregnancy. Receptor source: a female donor with multiple sclerosis, enrolled in a pregnancy study.

This clone occurred once. The chain couples TRBV6-5 to TRBJ1-1; D ambiguous. From germline, CDR1 is MNHEY and CDR2 SVGAGI. This CDR3 is 14 amino acids long. V lost 6 bases, J lost 1 base, and 12 bases lay in between. The chain's CDR3 is CASSPDMWNTEAFF. Here the CDR3 DNA reads TGTGCCAGCAGCCCTGACATGTGGAACACTGAAGCTTTCTTT.

V and J are TRBV11-3 and TRBJ2-2; D is perhaps TRBD1 (6 bases). The CDR3 is 17 residues long. V lost 3 bases, J lost 4 bases, and 18 bases lay in between. Germline V gene sequence: CDR1 SGHNT, CDR2 YENEEA. The CDR3 bases are TGTGCCAGCAGCTTCCGGGGCAGGGGAAGGATCACCGGGGAGCTGTTTTTT. Translated, it gives CASSFRGRGRITGELFF.

This chain uses TRBV18 with TRBJ1-1, with TRBD1 matching 9 bases. Germline values: CDR1 KGHSH, CDR2 LQKENI. V shed 3 bases and J 4 bases; nucleotides not matched to a gene: 6. The CDR3 totals 15 residues. As DNA, the CDR3 is TGTGCCAGCTCACCCACCCTGGACAGGGGCACTGAAGCTTTCTTT. This translates into CASSPTLDRGTEAFF.

V is TRBV2 and J is TRBJ1-5; TRBD1 matches 9 bases. Per germline, CDR1 SNHLY and CDR2 FYNNEI. V lost 6 bases and J lost 3; bases outside the gene matches: 3. The CDR3 loop spans 14 amino acids. The CDR3 DNA is TGTGCCAGCAGACGGACAGGGGACAATCAGCCCCAGCATTTT. Translated, it gives CASRRTGDNQPQHF.

The chain employs TRBV6-6 and TRBJ2-2; the D gene is possibly TRBD1 (6 bases). V was pared by 7 bases and J by 2 bases, with 11 bases between. Germline V gene lookup returns CDR1 MNHNY and CDR2 SVGAGI (reference sequence). The CDR3 consists of 14 residues. The DNA for the CDR3 is TGTGCCAGCATAGGGACACCCAACACCGGGGAGCTGTTTTTT. Translated, it gives CASIGTPNTGELFF.

This clone was detected once. The chain recombines TRBV2 with TRBJ2-3, with D perhaps matching TRBD2 (6 bases). Germline V lookup: CDR1 SNHLY, CDR2 FYNNEI. CDR3 length: 16 amino acids. V was trimmed by 1 base and J by 3 bases, leaving 14 bases between them. This CDR3 reads CASSEERAGITDTQYF. CDR3 sequence (DNA): TGTGCCAGCAGTGAAGAGCGCGCGGGAATTACAGATACGCAGTATTTT.

This chain links TRBV6-6 with TRBJ1-6, with 10 bases fitting TRBD1. The junction had 8 bases not matched to a gene; V was cut back by 8 bases and J by 4 bases. CDR3 length equals 16 residues. Germline CDR1 MNHNY, CDR2 SVGAGI (reference sequence). The CDR3: CASVGTGALYNSPLHF. For the CDR3, the DNA is TGTGCCAGCGTTGGGACAGGGGCGTTATATAATTCACCCCTCCACTTT.

This chain links TRBV7-3 with TRBJ2-7, with TRBD1 identical over 9 bases. Trimming cost V 5 bases and J 6 bases; bases outside gene matches: 11. The CDR3 runs to 15 residues. CDR1 and CDR2 from the germline V gene are SGHTA and FQGTGA. The CDR3 is CASSRGDRGSAEQYF. CDR3 sequence (DNA): TGTGCCAGCAGCCGGGGTGACAGGGGGTCCGCCGAGCAGTACTTC.

The chain combines TRBV6-5 with TRBJ1-1; no firm D call. V lost 2 bases to trimming and J lost 1 base, with 11 bases between them. CDR3 length: 15 amino acids. Germline values: CDR1 MNHEY, CDR2 SVGAGI. The CDR3 is CASSYAGGWNTEAFF. DNA for the CDR3: TGTGCCAGCAGTTACGCGGGAGGGTGGAACACTGAAGCTTTCTTT.

V gene TRBV7-6 combines with J gene TRBJ1-3; D may be TRBD1 (5 bases). Germline values: CDR1 SGHVS, CDR2 FNYEAQ. This CDR3 spans 16 amino acids. V gave up 3 bases and J gave up 4 bases, with 16 bases separating them. The CDR3 coding sequence is TGTGCCAGCAGCTTTAGATCAGAACAGGTCGGAAACACCATATATTTT. It encodes CASSFRSEQVGNTIYF.

The chain carries TRBV4-2 and TRBJ2-1, with 9 bases identical to TRBD2. Germline lookup yields CDR1 LGHNA and CDR2 YNFKEQ. The trim removed 4 bases at V and 4 bases at J, leaving 2 bases unmatched. There are 14 residues in the CDR3. DNA of the CDR3: TGTGCCAGCAGCCTTAGCGGGGGATACAATGAGCAGTTCTTC. This sequence encodes CASSLSGGYNEQFF.

The chain links TRBV7-8 to TRBJ2-7, with 9 bases aligning to TRBD1. The CDR3 contains 12 residues. Unmatched junction bases numbered 7, after V lost 5 bases and J lost 11 bases. From germline, CDR1 is SGHVS and CDR2 FQNEAQ. The CDR3 is CASSDGTGREYF. The CDR3 DNA is TGTGCCAGCAGCGACGGGACAGGGAGGGAGTACTTC.

This chain uses TRBV14 with TRBJ2-1; 10 nucleotides line up with TRBD2. Germline V gene sequence: CDR1 SGHDN, CDR2 FVKESK. After removal of 3 bases from V and 9 bases from J, the junction contained 8 bases not matched to a gene. This CDR3 is built from 15 residues. The CDR3 sequence: CASSQGRLAGGEQFF. CDR3 nucleotides: TGTGCCAGCAGCCAGGGTCGACTAGCGGGTGGTGAGCAGTTCTTC.

The gene calls are TRBV6-6 and TRBJ1-5, with 11 bases identical to TRBD1. J lost 3 bases, V lost 7 bases, and 5 bases had no gene match. The CDR3 has 15 residues. Germline CDR1 reads MNHNY; CDR2 reads SVGAGI (reference sequence). The CDR3: CASIGTGGTNQPQHF. The CDR3 DNA reads as TGTGCCAGCATCGGGACAGGGGGGACCAATCAGCCCCAGCATTTT.

This clone was seen only once. The rearrangement links TRBV27 to TRBJ1-2; 9 nucleotides align to TRBD1. With V trimmed by 2 bases and J by 4 bases, 11 bases remained unmatched. This CDR3 is 17 amino acids long. Germline CDR1 MNHEY, CDR2 SMNVEV (reference sequence). The DNA for the CDR3 is TGTGCCAGCAGTTTAAAGGGGACAGGGTTAGTCAGCTATGGCTACACCTTC. Protein product: CASSLKGTGLVSYGYTF.

V gene TRBV25-1 combines with J gene TRBJ2-7; D call uncertain. The CDR3 covers 13 residues. CDR1 MGHDK and CDR2 SYGVNS come from the germline V gene. V lost 4 bases to trimming and J lost 6 bases, with 13 bases between them. The CDR3 DNA reads TGTGCCAGCAGTGTTAAAGCCCGGAGCGAGCAGTACTTC. This encodes CASSVKARSEQYF.

The chain has TRBV7-3 and TRBJ2-5, with 9 bases that match TRBD1. Germline V CDR1 and CDR2: SGHTA, FQGTGA. V lost 5 bases, J lost 5 bases, and 12 bases stayed unmatched. CDR3 length equals 16 residues. The CDR3 bases are TGTGCCAGCAGCCTCGGAGAAACAGGGGGCTGGGAGACCCAGTACTTC. It encodes CASSLGETGGWETQYF.

V and J are TRBV2 and TRBJ1-2; the D gene is possibly TRBD1 (6 bases). V was clipped by 5 bases and J by 6 bases, with 10 bases between them. The CDR3 sequence is 12 residues long. The V gene's germline CDR1 is SNHLY and CDR2 FYNNEI. The CDR3, as DNA: TGTGCCAGCAGTCCACAGGGAAATGGCTACACCTTC. Encoded protein: CASSPQGNGYTF.

The J gene is TRBJ1-3, the V gene TRBV30; perhaps TRBD1 as D (6 bases). This CDR3 region has 15 residues. Trimming removed 4 bases from V and 4 bases from J, with 17 bases in between. Looked up from germline, CDR1 is GTSNPN and CDR2 is SVGIG (reference sequence). CDR3 protein: CAWNPHRDIGNTIYF. The CDR3 DNA sequence: TGTGCCTGGAACCCCCACCGGGACATCGGAAACACCATATATTTT.